These 2 T cell receptor beta chains were all obtained from the same sample, sequenced in a study of OX40 agonist ivuxolimab in advanced cancers. Profiled with immunoSEQ multiplex PCR; TCRdb holds only in-frame clones, not every one. The sample holds 26,000 or so clones, about 74% seen once. The material was CD4+ or CD8+ T cells sorted from blood, obtained in a trial of the OX40 agonist ivuxolimab. The receptors shown here come from an adult with an advanced solid tumor such as melanoma, head and neck, liver or kidney cancer.

This clone occurred once. This chain uses TRBV5-4 with TRBJ2-3; 7 bases are shared with TRBD2. Trimming removed 5 bases from V and 0 bases from J; junction bases left unmatched: 6. Germline V gene sequence: CDR1 SGHNT, CDR2 YYREEE (reference sequence). The CDR3 has 15 residues. The CDR3 loop is CASRRTSSSTDTQYF. The CDR3 coding sequence is TGTGCCAGCAGGCGGACTAGTAGTAGCACAGATACGCAGTATTTT.

This rearrangement joins TRBV5-6 to TRBJ1-2; D is unclear. V was shortened by 3 bases and J by 6 bases, with 21 bases between the two germline ends. Per the germline V gene, CDR1 is SGHDT and CDR2 is YYEEEE. CDR3 size: 16 residues. CDR3 coding DNA: TGTGCCAGCAGCTCCCTCGTAGGGCCCCAGAGGGATGGCTACACCTTC. It encodes CASSSLVGPQRDGYTF.